The 22 T cell receptor beta chains in this list originate from one sample, sequenced in a study of blood T cell repertoires in COVID-19. The data were produced by immunoSEQ multiplex PCR, yet TCRdb's version contains in-frame clones alone and is incomplete. The table includes around 300,000 clones, around 87% detected once. Sequencing input: peripheral blood. The receptors derive from a man aged 50 to 59 with active or convalescent COVID-19.

The chain is built from TRBV18 and TRBJ1-1, with D uncertain. V was shortened by 2 bases and J by 2 bases, with 18 bases between the two germline ends. Germline loops: CDR1 KGHSH, CDR2 LQKENI. There are 17 residues in the CDR3. CDR3 protein: CASSPNQVSRVNTEAFF. The CDR3, as DNA: TGTGCCAGCTCACCAAACCAGGTTTCCCGAGTTAACACTGAAGCTTTCTTT.

This sequence joins TRBV5-1 and TRBJ1-3, with TRBD1 identical over 7 bases. The CDR3 spans 15 residues. V shed 4 bases, J shed 8 bases, and the junction held 12 bases outside the gene matches. The germline CDR1 and CDR2 sequences are SGHRS and YFSETQ. In nucleotides, the CDR3 is TGCGCCAGCAGCAGTACAGGGGCCTGGGAGGACACCATATATTTT. As protein: CASSSTGAWEDTIYF.

This chain joins TRBV28 and TRBJ1-3, with 8 bases that match TRBD1. Germline V CDR1 and CDR2: MDHEN, SYDVKM. With V trimmed by 5 bases and J by 0 bases, 15 bases remained unmatched. The CDR3 loop spans 19 amino acids. This chain's CDR3 is CASSHSTGTGDSSGNTIYF. For the CDR3, the DNA is TGTGCCAGCAGTCATTCTACCGGGACAGGAGATTCCTCTGGAAACACCATATATTTT.

V gene TRBV4-3 combines with J gene TRBJ2-1, with TRBD1 identical over 7 bases. With 1 base clipped from V and 6 bases from J, the junction kept 6 bases outside the gene matches. CDR1 is LGHNA, CDR2 YSLEER, per germline. The CDR3 sequence is 15 residues long. CDR3 protein: CASSQVSDRVNEQFF. CDR3 nucleotides: TGCGCCAGCAGCCAAGTTTCCGACAGGGTCAATGAGCAGTTCTTC.

This clone was seen at least ten times. The chain is built from TRBV4-3 and TRBJ2-1; TRBD2 agrees at 9 bases. The CDR3 covers 17 residues. CDR1 and CDR2 (germline): LGHNA, YSLEER. Germline trimming cut 0 bases from V and 7 bases from J; bases unmatched to any gene: 10. CDR3 in DNA: TGCGCCAGCAGCCAAGATCAGGGCGGGGGGGTGAGGAATGAGCAGTTCTTC. It codes for CASSQDQGGGVRNEQFF.

The chain combines TRBV2 with TRBJ1-1, with 7 bases identical to TRBD1. CDR3 length: 13 residues. J was trimmed by 4 bases and V by 5 bases; bases with no gene match: 4. From germline, CDR1 is SNHLY and CDR2 FYNNEI. CDR3 in amino acids: CASSPTGITEAFF. CDR3 coding DNA: TGTGCCAGCAGTCCGACAGGGATCACTGAAGCTTTCTTT.

In its sample, this clone was seen a few times. The chain recombines TRBV19 with TRBJ2-1; D ambiguous. The V and J ends lost 4 bases and 4 bases respectively, with 5 bases between them. Germline CDR1 reads LNHDA; CDR2 reads SQIVND (reference sequence). The CDR3 length is 12 residues. The chain's CDR3 is CASSTNYNEQFF. The CDR3 DNA follows: TGTGCCAGTAGTACCAATTACAATGAGCAGTTCTTC.

The chain links TRBV5-1 to TRBJ2-3; D perhaps matches TRBD2 (5 bases). Germline CDR1 and CDR2: SGHRS and YFSETQ. The V and J ends lost 0 bases and 0 bases respectively, with 8 bases between them. There are 15 residues in the CDR3. CDR3 DNA: TGCGCCAGCAGCTTGGCCGGGAAAAGCACAGATACGCAGTATTTT. Translating gives CASSLAGKSTDTQYF.

The CDR3 sequence: CASSELGGNYGYTF. Here the CDR3 DNA reads TGTGCCAGCAGTGAGCTCGGCGGAAACTATGGCTACACCTTC. The rearrangement links TRBV2 to TRBJ1-2, with unresolved D. The CDR3 has 14 amino acids. V was pared by 3 bases and J by 2 bases, with 10 bases between. Germline assignment: CDR1 SNHLY and CDR2 FYNNEI.

The chain is built from TRBV2 and TRBJ2-3, with D possibly TRBD1 on 6 matching bases. The V end was cut by 2 bases, the J end by 5 bases, with 14 bases between. The CDR3 has 15 residues. CDR1 is SNHLY and CDR2 is FYNNEI in the germline V gene. The CDR3 coding sequence is TGTGCCAGCAGTGAATCACAGGGTGGGAGAGATACGCAGTATTTT. Encoded protein: CASSESQGGRDTQYF.

The chain employs TRBV7-5 and TRBJ1-2; the D call in the table, TRBD1, was not verified against the DNA. TRBV7-5 corresponds to a pseudogene. This CDR3 is 18 amino acids long. The CDR3 sequence is CARSLEAGAAFRIYGYTF. In DNA, the CDR3 is TGTGCCAGAAGCTTAGAGGCAGGGGCCGCGTTCCGGATCTATGGCTACACCTTC.

This clone was counted once. The J gene is TRBJ2-3, the V gene TRBV6-5; D may be TRBD2 (6 bases). The CDR3 sequence is 14 residues long. V gave up 6 bases and J gave up 4 bases, with 14 bases separating them. Germline CDR1 reads MNHEY; CDR2 reads SVGAGI. The CDR3 is CASSPMGGADTQYF. Written as DNA, the CDR3 is TGTGCCAGCAGCCCCATGGGGGGAGCAGATACGCAGTATTTT.

Here the CDR3 reads CASSLQGTDTQYF. The CDR3, as DNA: TGTGCCAGCAGCTTACAGGGCACAGATACGCAGTATTTT. The chain uses TRBV11-2 and TRBJ2-3; D gene unclear. Germline V gives CDR1 SGHAT, CDR2 FQNNGV. Trimming took off 2 bases at V and 1 base at J, with 4 bases between the two ends. The CDR3 consists of 13 residues.

The chain links TRBV12-3 or TRBV12-4 to TRBJ1-2, with TRBD1 as a possible D gene (5 bases). V was clipped by 2 bases and J by 4 bases, with 8 bases between them. The CDR3 covers 13 residues. For the CDR3, the DNA is TGTGCCAGCAGTTTATTGACAGCCTATGGCTACACCTTC. Amino acid sequence: CASSLLTAYGYTF.

This clone was observed a handful of times. J is TRBJ1-1 and V is TRBV10-3, with a weak D call TRBD1 (6 bases). The CDR3 consists of 14 residues. Trimming removed 6 bases from V and 3 bases from J, with 14 bases in between. Germline loops: CDR1 ENHRY, CDR2 SYGVKD. This CDR3 is CAIRGTGSHTEAFF. DNA of the CDR3: TGTGCCATCAGGGGCACAGGGTCCCACACTGAAGCTTTCTTT.

This sequence joins TRBV18 and TRBJ2-2; 7 nucleotides align to TRBD1. This CDR3 is built from 20 residues. The germline CDR1 and CDR2 sequences are KGHSH and LQKENI. V lost 4 bases, J lost 0 bases, and 17 bases stayed unmatched. The CDR3 DNA sequence: TGTGCCAGCTCACGTACGGGACACAGGTTGCAGGGGGCGAACACCGGGGAGCTGTTTTTT. The encoded protein is CASSRTGHRLQGANTGELFF.

The V gene is TRBV7-2, the J gene TRBJ1-2; 7 bases match TRBD1. From germline, CDR1 is SGHTA and CDR2 FQGNSA. With 5 bases clipped from V and 4 bases from J, the junction kept 10 bases outside the gene matches. This CDR3 has 15 amino acids. CDR3 sequence (DNA): TGTGCCAGCAGCAGTTCTTTTCAGGGGGGCTATGGCTACACCTTC. This codes for CASSSSFQGGYGYTF.

The gene calls are TRBV6-5 and TRBJ1-1; 8 bases fit TRBD1. Germline-derived CDR1 and CDR2 are MNHEY and SVGAGI. The CDR3 consists of 14 residues. J gave up 6 bases and V 5 bases, and 8 bases lay outside the gene matches. The CDR3 protein is CASSPGQGRAEAFF. CDR3 DNA: TGTGCCAGCAGTCCCGGACAGGGACGCGCTGAAGCTTTCTTT.

Comment on this clone: An end of the junction differs from the germline gene, which may be a read error. The chain is built from TRBV28 and TRBJ1-2, with unresolved D. The CDR3 length is 11 residues. Germline-derived CDR1 and CDR2 are MDHEN and SYDVKM. The DNA for the CDR3 is TGTGCCAGCAGTTCCTCATCTAGATGGGCCTTC. Its translation: CASSSSSRWAF.

The chain joins TRBV2 to TRBJ1-3, with D perhaps matching TRBD1 (5 bases). Germline V gene data show CDR1 as SNHLY and CDR2 as FYNNEI. Trimming cost V 6 bases and J 0 bases, with 12 bases left between them. The CDR3 is 15 amino acids. CDR3 protein: CASRKGLFSGNTIYF. CDR3 in DNA: TGTGCCAGCAGGAAGGGACTGTTCTCTGGAAACACCATATATTTT.

V and J are TRBV5-1 and TRBJ1-4; D possibly corresponds to TRBD1 (6 bases). In germline, CDR1 is SGHRS, CDR2 YFSETQ. V gave up 4 bases and J gave up 5 bases, with 15 bases separating them. CDR3 length: 15 amino acids. CDR3 loop: CASSVQGNRNEKLFF. CDR3 in DNA: TGCGCCAGCAGCGTACAGGGAAATAGGAATGAAAAACTGTTTTTT.

The chain couples TRBV24-1 to TRBJ2-5, with 10 bases that match TRBD2. The CDR3 loop spans 16 amino acids. Trimming took 4 bases from V and 4 from J; bases not matched to a gene: 8. Germline CDR1 reads KGHDR; CDR2 reads SFDVKD. Here the CDR3 reads CATSDPAGGPRETQYF. In DNA form, the CDR3 reads TGTGCCACCAGTGACCCAGCGGGAGGGCCTCGAGAGACCCAGTACTTC.